This T cell receptor beta chain stems from a study of shared clonotypes between healthy human individuals. Terminally differentiated effector memory CD45RA+ cells were left out of the naive CD8 fraction, which was CD45RO-negative and positively selected for CCR7. Deep level was the assay's run setting. TCRdb's table, derived via immunoSEQ multiplex PCR, lists solely in-frame clones and lacks some. The repertoire holds about 820,000 clones, with more than 85% as singletons. The CDR3 length is 15 residues. CDR1 SGHRS and CDR2 YFSETQ come from the germline V gene. V gave up 3 bases and J gave up 5 bases, with 15 bases separating them. This clone was counted a single time.

The rearrangement joins TRBV5-1 to TRBJ2-1, with a weak D call TRBD2 (6 bases). The origin of this receptor is a man younger than 40 in good health. Sequenced material: naive CD8+ T cells sorted from blood. The CDR3 DNA follows: TGCGCCAGCAGCTCAAGCGGGTACAACAACAATGAGCAGTTCTTC. Encoded protein: CASSSSGYNNNEQFF. The whole variable domain, filled in from reference TRBV5-1 and TRBJ2-1, reads KAGVTQTPRYLIKTRGQQVTLSCSPISGHRSVSWYQQTPGQGLQFLFEYFSETQRNKGNFPGRFSGRQFSNSRSEMNVSTLELGDSALYLCASSSSGYNNNEQFFGPGTRLTVL.